This TCR beta chain was captured by sequencing in a study of blood T cell repertoires in COVID-19. Sequencing was performed with immunoSEQ multiplex PCR; in TCRdb, only in-frame clones are kept and a portion is missing. The sample holds about 170,000 clones, roughly 81% seen once. The germline CDR1 and CDR2 sequences are MRHNA and SNTAGT. Trimming removed 2 bases from V and 5 bases from J, with 15 bases in between. CDR3 size: 15 residues. The clonotype was recovered from a man in his forties who had recovered from COVID-19. Input material: peripheral blood. The V gene is TRBV6-4, the J gene TRBJ1-2; unclear D gene. The CDR3: CASSDPSRGSYGYTF. CDR3 DNA sequence: TGTGCCAGCAGTGACCCCTCGCGGGGAAGTTATGGCTACACCTTC.